This record looks at one TCR beta chain sequence and its context. The antigen remains undetermined. The data are from a study of cytomegalovirus exposure and HLA in healthy donors. Germline V CDR1 and CDR2: SGHRS, YFSETQ. V lost 5 bases, J lost 2 bases, and 7 bases stayed unmatched. The CDR3 is made up of 15 amino acids. The assay was immunoSEQ multiplex PCR, and TCRdb's table has in-frame clones only and misses some. The sample shows 150,000 to 200,000 clones, 89% of them seen only once. Whole-study results and caveats: Diagnosis of cytomegalovirus status made by the classifier reportedly showed high specificity and sensitivity. Cytomegalovirus-associated TCR beta chains were listed, numbering 164.

Sequencing was carried out using PBMCs. This TCR was sampled from a woman under 30 in good health and CMV-seropositive. The chain joins TRBV5-1 to TRBJ2-1; the match to TRBD2 covers 7 bases. This chain's CDR3 is CASRFLADPYNEQFF. In DNA form, the CDR3 reads TGCGCCAGCAGATTTCTAGCGGACCCCTACAATGAGCAGTTCTTC.